This T cell receptor beta chain appears in the sequencing data of a study of T-cell reconstitution after alpha-beta-depleted transplantation in children. Unique molecular identifiers were built into the TCRbeta library. Each CDR3 protein gets one entry after TCRdb re-called the PCR reads with MiXCR. This sample has 250,000 to 300,000 distinct CDR3 sequences, with about 9.4% found just once. Overall study findings and caveats: Surviving recipient cells, namely T cells and thymic progenitors, were the source of high day-60 TCRbeta diversity in some patients. When one year had passed after transplant, most T-cell counts and diversity came from newly produced T cells. Where alpha-beta T cells came from about two months after transplant was reportedly several hundred expanded graft clones.

On this clonotype itself: Antigen unknown. This may be a read error: a much more frequent sequence differs by one nucleotide.

This CDR3 comprises 12 residues. V dropped 1 base and J dropped 4 bases, with 6 bases sitting between them. Germline-derived CDR1 and CDR2 are SGHKS and YYEKEE (reference sequence). The rearrangement uses TRBV5-5 and TRBJ2-7; D remains ambiguous. The sequence derives from a boy under two years old with acute myeloid leukemia, due to receive a stem cell transplant. This specimen was PBMCs, taken before TCRalphabeta/CD19-depleted stem cell transplant. The CDR3 DNA sequence: TGTGCCAGCAGCTTGTGCTGGTACGAGCAGTACTTC. Its translation is CASSLCWYEQYF.